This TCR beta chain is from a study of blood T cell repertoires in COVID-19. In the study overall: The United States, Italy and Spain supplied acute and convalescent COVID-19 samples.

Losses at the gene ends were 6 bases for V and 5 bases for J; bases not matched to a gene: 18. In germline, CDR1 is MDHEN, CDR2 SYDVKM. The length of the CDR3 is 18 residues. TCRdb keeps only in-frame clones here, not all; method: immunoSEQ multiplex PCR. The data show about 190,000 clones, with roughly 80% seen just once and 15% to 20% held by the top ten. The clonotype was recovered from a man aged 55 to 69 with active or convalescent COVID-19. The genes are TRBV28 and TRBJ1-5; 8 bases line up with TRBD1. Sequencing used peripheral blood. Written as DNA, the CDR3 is TGTGCCAGCAGCCGAAATTCAGGGGGCGCAGAGTCTGATCAGCCCCAGCATTTT. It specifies CASSRNSGGAESDQPQHF.